The present TCR beta chain was sequenced within a study of T cell changes during pregnancy in multiple sclerosis. CDR3 length equals 15 residues. The V segment lost 2 bases and the J segment 0 bases; nucleotides outside the gene matches: 4. Germline lookup yields CDR1 MNHNS and CDR2 SASEGT. Here immunoSEQ multiplex PCR was the method, and the copy in TCRdb shows in-frame clones only, minus some. The repertoire holds around 88,000 clones, with 80% to 95% as singletons. This TCR derives from a female donor with multiple sclerosis, enrolled in a pregnancy study. The source was peripheral blood, collected in the first trimester of pregnancy. The chain recombines TRBV6-1 with TRBJ2-7; 7 positions agree with TRBD2. CDR3 sequence: CASSELPSGSYEQYF. The CDR3 coding sequence is TGTGCCAGCAGTGAATTGCCTAGCGGCTCCTACGAGCAGTACTTC.